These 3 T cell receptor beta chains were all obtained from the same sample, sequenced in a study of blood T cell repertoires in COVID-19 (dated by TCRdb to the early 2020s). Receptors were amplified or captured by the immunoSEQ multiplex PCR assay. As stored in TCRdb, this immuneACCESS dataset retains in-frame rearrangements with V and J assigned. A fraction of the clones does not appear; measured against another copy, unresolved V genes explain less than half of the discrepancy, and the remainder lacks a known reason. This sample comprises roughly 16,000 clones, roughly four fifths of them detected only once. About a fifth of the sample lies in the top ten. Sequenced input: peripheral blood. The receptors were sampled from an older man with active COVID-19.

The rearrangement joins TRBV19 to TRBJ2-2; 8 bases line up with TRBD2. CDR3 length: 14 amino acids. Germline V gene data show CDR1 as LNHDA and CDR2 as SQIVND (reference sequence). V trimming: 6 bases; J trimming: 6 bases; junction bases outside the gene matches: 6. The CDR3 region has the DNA TGTGCCAGTAGACTAGCGGTTGGACCCGGGGAGCTGTTTTTT. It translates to CASRLAVGPGELFF.

The CDR3 sequence is CASSLGSGRNNEQFF. CDR3 DNA: TGCGCCAGCAGCTTGGGTAGCGGGAGAAATAATGAGCAGTTCTTC. The rearrangement links TRBV5-1 to TRBJ2-1, with 9 bases fitting TRBD2. CDR1 is SGHRS, CDR2 YFSETQ, per germline. The CDR3 sequence is 15 residues long. V was pared by 0 bases and J by 7 bases, with 5 bases of the junction left unmatched.

CDR3 sequence reads: CASSGDRRTQFF. In nucleotides, the CDR3 is TGCGCCAGCAGTGGGGACAGAAGGACCCAGTTCTTC. The rearrangement links TRBV10-2 to TRBJ2-1; 7 positions match TRBD1. CDR1 is WSHSY and CDR2 is SAAADI in the germline V gene. This CDR3 contains 12 residues. Germline trimming cut 4 bases from V and 13 bases from J; bases unmatched to any gene: 7.